One sample yielded the 23 T cell receptor beta chains listed below, sequenced in a study of T cells after yellow fever vaccination. MiXCR, applied by TCRdb to the 5' RACE reads, yields one record per CDR3 protein. The table has 300,000 to 400,000 distinct CDR3 sequences, 12% seen once. The sample in question was CD4+ T cells sorted from PBMCs, obtained 15 days after the yellow fever booster vaccination. All receptors come from a man younger than 30 who received the YFV17D yellow fever vaccine.

This chain joins TRBV7-3 and TRBJ2-5; 7 positions agree with TRBD2. Germline CDR1 is SGHTA and CDR2 is FQGTGA. This CDR3 has 15 residues. V dropped 4 bases and J dropped 4; count of bases not matched to a gene: 9. This CDR3 is CASSSRGDLGETQYF. The CDR3 region has the DNA TGTGCCAGCAGCTCCCGGGGGGATTTGGGAGAGACCCAGTACTTC.

This clonotype was counted only a few times. The chain joins TRBV4-2 to TRBJ1-3, with TRBD1 matching 7 bases. With V trimmed by 6 bases and J by 3 bases, 17 bases remained unmatched. From germline, CDR1 is LGHNA and CDR2 YNFKEQ. The CDR3 is 18 residues long. The CDR3 region is CASSYQTILTGSGNTIYF. The CDR3 DNA sequence: TGTGCCAGCAGTTACCAGACCATATTGACAGGGAGTGGAAACACCATATATTTT.

This clonotype was seen more than once but under ten times. This sequence joins TRBV18 and TRBJ2-7; 12 bases agree with TRBD2. Germline trimming cut 4 bases from V and 5 bases from J; bases unmatched to any gene: 12. Germline values: CDR1 KGHSH, CDR2 LQKENI. The CDR3 runs to 17 residues. This CDR3 reads CASSHRLAGDLRDEQYF. The CDR3 DNA reads as TGTGCCAGCTCACACAGACTAGCGGGGGATTTAAGGGACGAGCAGTACTTC.

In this sample, this clonotype turned up a few times. This chain connects TRBV9 to TRBJ2-1; D gene uncertain. The V gene lost 1 base and the J gene lost 3 bases, with 8 bases spanning the gap. CDR3 length: 14 residues. Germline loops: CDR1 SGDLS, CDR2 YYNGEE. The CDR3 loop reads CASSVTVNYNEQFF. The CDR3 DNA is TGTGCCAGCAGCGTAACAGTGAACTACAATGAGCAGTTCTTC.

This clonotype showed up just a few times. This rearrangement joins TRBV20-1 to TRBJ2-5; D is perhaps TRBD2 (7 bases). The germline V gene has CDR1 DFQATT and CDR2 SNEGSKA (reference sequence). V lost 2 bases and J 3 bases, leaving 16 bases between the germline ends. The CDR3 has 15 residues. CDR3 bases: TGCAGTGCTAGAAGGGGCGGGGGCAAAGAAGAGACCCAGTACTTC. As protein: CSARRGGGKEETQYF.

This clonotype was seen many times. J is TRBJ2-1 and V is TRBV7-8, with TRBD2 matching over 12 bases. With V trimmed by 5 bases and J by 4 bases, 6 bases remained unmatched. Germline V lookup: CDR1 SGHVS, CDR2 FQNEAQ. The CDR3 spans 16 residues. DNA for the CDR3: TGTGCCAGCAGCGTCCTTACTAGCGGGGGGTACAATGAGCAGTTCTTC. It is translated as CASSVLTSGGYNEQFF.

The chain is built from TRBV9 and TRBJ2-3; unclear D gene. Trimming cost V 4 bases and J 3 bases, with 15 bases left between them. This CDR3 spans 15 amino acids. The germline V gene encodes CDR1 SGDLS and CDR2 YYNGEE. The CDR3 nucleotides read TGTGCCAGCAGCCTAAGACAAGAACCTACAGATACGCAGTATTTT. It codes for CASSLRQEPTDTQYF.

The gene calls are TRBV4-1 and TRBJ1-1, with D uncertain. CDR3 length: 12 amino acids. V shed 4 bases and J shed 5 bases, with 8 bases lying between them. CDR1 and CDR2 (germline): MGHRA, YSYEKL. The CDR3 coding sequence is TGCGCCAGCAGCCTAGGACGGACTGAAGCTTTCTTT. Translation: CASSLGRTEAFF.

This clonotype was observed a handful of times. CDR3 DNA sequence: TGTGCCAGCAGCTGGGCGCCCTCCTACAATGAGCAGTTCTTC. Translating gives CASSWAPSYNEQFF. The rearrangement uses TRBV7-6 and TRBJ2-1; D call uncertain. The CDR3 is made up of 14 amino acids. Looked up from germline, CDR1 is SGHVS and CDR2 is FNYEAQ. The V end lost 4 bases, the J end lost 0 bases, and 7 bases lay between the germline ends.

This clonotype was seen only a few times. The chain has TRBV4-3 and TRBJ2-5; D tentatively fits TRBD1 or TRBD2 (5 bases each). Germline V CDR1 and CDR2: LGHNA, YSLEER. V was pared by 1 base and J by 1 base, with 13 bases between. This CDR3 has 16 residues. The CDR3 coding sequence is TGCGCCAGCAGCCAAGGGGGGTCCCCATTCCAAGAGACCCAGTACTTC. Its translation: CASSQGGSPFQETQYF.

The chain couples TRBV4-2 to TRBJ1-6, with a possible D match to TRBD1 (6 bases). The CDR3 covers 13 residues. Germline V gene lookup returns CDR1 LGHNA and CDR2 YNFKEQ. V lost 5 bases and J 7 bases, leaving 9 bases between the germline ends. The DNA for the CDR3 is TGTGCCAGCAGCGACACAGGGAATTCACCCCTCCACTTT. This sequence encodes CASSDTGNSPLHF.

This clonotype was picked up a small number of times. This rearrangement joins TRBV3-1 to TRBJ2-5; D call uncertain. The germline V gene has CDR1 LGHDT and CDR2 YNNKEL (reference sequence). The V and J ends lost 4 bases and 5 bases respectively, with 14 bases between them. This CDR3 is built from 14 residues. CDR3 sequence: CASSRSDGSETQYF. As DNA, the CDR3 is TGTGCCAGCAGCCGCTCAGATGGTTCCGAGACCCAGTACTTC.

The chain carries TRBV5-6 and TRBJ2-5, with 8 bases fitting TRBD2. J lost 7 bases, V lost 2 bases, and 13 bases had no gene match. Germline-derived CDR1 and CDR2 are SGHDT and YYEEEE. The CDR3 has 16 residues. The CDR3 reads CASSLYGLAGGRTQYF. The CDR3 DNA follows: TGTGCCAGCAGCTTATACGGACTTGCGGGGGGCCGGACCCAGTACTTC.

The V and J genes are TRBV20-1 and TRBJ1-1; 7 positions agree with TRBD1. The trim removed 5 bases at V and 1 base at J, leaving 10 bases unmatched. Germline-derived CDR1 and CDR2 are DFQATT and SNEGSKA (reference sequence). The CDR3 contains 15 residues. This chain's CDR3 is CSAPAQGGTNTEAFF. The CDR3 nucleotides are TGCAGTGCTCCAGCGCAGGGGGGTACGAACACTGAAGCTTTCTTT.

Ten or more counts support this clonotype. J is TRBJ2-1 and V is TRBV7-3, with 7 bases fitting TRBD2. The V and J ends lost 2 bases and 8 bases, in that order; junction bases with no gene match: 0. Germline CDR1 reads SGHTA; CDR2 reads FQGTGA. The CDR3 has 12 amino acids. CDR3 amino acids: CASSLGGDEQFF. CDR3 nucleotide sequence: TGTGCCAGCAGCTTAGGGGGGGATGAGCAGTTCTTC. Full variable domain (remainder filled in from reference TRBV7-3 and TRBJ2-1): GAGVSQTPSNKVTEKGKYVELRCDPISGHTALYWYRQSLGQGPEFLIYFQGTGAADDSGLPNDRFFAVRPEGSVSTLKIQRTERGDSAVYLCASSLGGDEQFFGPGTRLTVL.

In this sample, this clonotype turned up many times. This chain uses TRBV5-1 with TRBJ1-5; D is possibly TRBD1 (5 bases). This CDR3 has 15 residues. The germline V gene has CDR1 SGHRS and CDR2 YFSETQ. With 2 bases removed from V and 5 bases from J, the gap between germline ends came to 14 bases. The DNA of the CDR3 is TGCGCCAGCAGCTTAACGGGGACTGACTATCAGCCCCAGCATTTT. Amino acid sequence: CASSLTGTDYQPQHF.

This clonotype was counted only a few times. J is TRBJ1-1 and V is TRBV4-2; 7 bases are shared with TRBD1. This CDR3 is 16 amino acids long. Trimming at V came to 4 bases and at J to 0 bases, leaving 8 bases not matched to a gene. CDR1 and CDR2 (germline): LGHNA, YNFKEQ. The CDR3 here is CASSPGIGGMNTEAFF. CDR3 nucleotides: TGTGCCAGCAGCCCCGGGATAGGGGGCATGAACACTGAAGCTTTCTTT.

CDR3 amino acids: CASRPPSGSYNEQFF. The CDR3 bases are TGTGCCAGCAGGCCGCCCTCGGGTTCCTACAATGAGCAGTTCTTC. V gene TRBV7-2 combines with J gene TRBJ2-1; D remains unclear. The V gene's germline CDR1 is SGHTA and CDR2 FQGNSA. The V end lost 6 bases, the J end lost 1 base, and 13 bases lay between the germline ends. The CDR3 length is 15 residues. Combining the CDR3 with reference TRBV7-2 and TRBJ2-1 gives the whole variable domain GAGVSQSPSNKVTEKGKDVELRCDPISGHTALYWYRQSLGQGLEFLIYFQGNSAPDKSGLPSDRFSAERTGGSVSTLTIQRTQQEDSAVYLCASRPPSGSYNEQFFGPGTRLTVL.

V and J are TRBV20-1 and TRBJ2-3; D is ambiguous. The V end lost 5 bases, the J end lost 8 bases, and 11 bases lay between the germline ends. Germline CDR1 reads DFQATT; CDR2 reads SNEGSKA (reference sequence). This CDR3 comprises 11 residues. The DNA for the CDR3 is TGCAGTGCTGCCCCCCCAGGTACGCAGTATTTT. This gives the protein CSAAPPGTQYF.

The chain couples TRBV6-5 to TRBJ2-1; weak D call: TRBD1 (6 bases). The CDR3 extends over 11 amino acids. CDR1 MNHEY and CDR2 SVGAGI come from the germline V gene. Between the trimmed V and J ends, which lost 10 bases and 10 bases, there was a span of 14 bases. The CDR3 nucleotides read TGTGCCACCGAGGCCCAGGGGGAGCAGTTCTTC. This codes for CATEAQGEQFF.

CDR3: CASSPAPQVNTGELFF. CDR3 bases: TGTGCCAGCAGCCCGGCCCCGCAGGTTAACACCGGGGAGCTGTTTTTT. V is TRBV3-1 and J is TRBJ2-2; D is unclear. Germline CDR1 and CDR2: LGHDT and YNNKEL (reference sequence). Trimming removed 4 bases from V and 2 bases from J, with 14 bases in between. This CDR3 comprises 16 residues.

The sample holds many counts of this clonotype. The chain combines TRBV10-3 with TRBJ2-3, with 10 positions matching TRBD2. CDR3 length: 16 residues. The V segment lost 6 bases and the J segment 14 bases; nucleotides outside the gene matches: 20. Germline V gene sequence: CDR1 ENHRY, CDR2 SYGVKD. The CDR3 nucleotides are TGTGCCATCAGCGCTCTGCATGGAACTAGCGGGATACCGGCGTATTTT. Translation: CAISALHGTSGIPAYF.

J is TRBJ2-3 and V is TRBV5-4; a weak D match, TRBD2 (7 bases). Germline CDR1 and CDR2: SGHNT and YYREEE (reference sequence). The CDR3 runs to 13 residues. Trimming removed 1 base at V and 8 bases at J, with 11 bases between. This chain's CDR3 is CASSLRGAGTQYF. DNA of the CDR3: TGTGCCAGCAGCTTGCGGGGGGCCGGTACGCAGTATTTT.